This T cell receptor beta chain originates from a study of PD-1 blockade in classical Hodgkin lymphoma. Germline-derived CDR1 and CDR2 are SGHNT and YYREEE (reference sequence). V lost 3 bases and J 3 bases, leaving 9 bases between the germline ends. There are 13 residues in the CDR3. The data were produced by immunoSEQ multiplex PCR, yet TCRdb's version contains in-frame clones alone and is incomplete. The data contain 120,000 to 150,000 clones, nearly 80% of them seen just once; the ten biggest clones take up 9.2%. Exposure to brentuximab vedotin varied, and each patient had relapsed following autologous stem cell transplantation. Complete response, partial response or progressive disease was each patient's best response. Findings and limits, study-wide: The study found complete responders had baseline diversity similar to newly diagnosed patients.

Concerning this clone: The antigen remains unidentified.

The V and J genes are TRBV5-4 and TRBJ1-2, with D possibly being TRBD1 (5 bases). The sequence was obtained from a human donor with classical Hodgkin lymphoma. Sequences were derived from peripheral blood mononuclear cells (PBMCs), sampled before the second cycle of nivolumab. CDR3 in amino acids: CASSSGTHYGYTF. The CDR3 nucleotides read TGTGCCAGCAGCTCCGGGACCCACTATGGCTACACCTTC.